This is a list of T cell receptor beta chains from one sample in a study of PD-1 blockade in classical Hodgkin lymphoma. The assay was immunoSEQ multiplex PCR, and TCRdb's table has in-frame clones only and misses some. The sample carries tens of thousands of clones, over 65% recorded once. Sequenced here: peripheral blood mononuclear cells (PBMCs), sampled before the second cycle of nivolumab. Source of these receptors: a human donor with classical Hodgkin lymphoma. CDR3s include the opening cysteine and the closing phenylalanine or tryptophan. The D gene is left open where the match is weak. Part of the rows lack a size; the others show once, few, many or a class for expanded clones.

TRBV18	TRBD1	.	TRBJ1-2	CASSPRDSTNGYTF	TGTGCCAGCTCACCCCGGGACAGCACTAACGGCTACACCTTC
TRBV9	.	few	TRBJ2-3	CASSEVVSGADTQYF	TGTGCCAGCAGCGAGGTAGTGAGCGGAGCAGATACGCAGTATTTT
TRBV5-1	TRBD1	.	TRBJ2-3	CASSQTGNTDTQYF	TGCGCCAGCAGCCAGACAGGGAATACAGATACGCAGTATTTT
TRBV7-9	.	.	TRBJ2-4	CASTPLGLAKNIQYF	TGTGCCAGCACCCCATTGGGCCTAGCCAAAAACATTCAGTACTTC
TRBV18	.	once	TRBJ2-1	CASSPPTGGAIYNEQFF	TGTGCCAGCTCACCACCGACGGGTGGGGCGATCTACAATGAGCAGTTCTTC
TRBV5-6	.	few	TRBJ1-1	CASSLGAGVYTEAFF	TGTGCCAGCAGCTTGGGAGCAGGGGTATACACTGAAGCTTTCTTT
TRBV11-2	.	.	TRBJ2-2	CASSSQRGGARWTGELFF	TGTGCCAGCAGCTCCCAAAGAGGGGGGGCGCGGTGGACCGGGGAGCTGTTTTTT
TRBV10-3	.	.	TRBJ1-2	CAIRDRTEGGYTF	TGTGCCATCAGAGATAGGACAGAAGGTGGCTACACCTTC
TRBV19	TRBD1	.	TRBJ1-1	CASGTQGGAPNTEAFF	TGTGCCAGTGGGACTCAGGGGGGAGCTCCTAACACTGAAGCTTTCTTT
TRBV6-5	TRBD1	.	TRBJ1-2	CASSLMGGGGYGYTF	TGTGCCAGTTCCCTTATGGGAGGGGGCGGCTATGGCTACACCTTC
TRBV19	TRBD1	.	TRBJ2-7	CASSRQGISYEQYF	TGTGCCAGTAGTAGACAGGGGATCTCCTACGAGCAGTACTTC
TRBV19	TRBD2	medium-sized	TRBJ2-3	CASSPPASGADTQYF	TGTGCCAGTAGTCCCCCAGCTAGCGGGGCAGATACGCAGTATTTT
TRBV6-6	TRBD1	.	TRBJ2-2	CASSSTGTGELFF	TGTGCCAGCAGTTCGACAGGGACCGGGGAGCTGTTTTTT
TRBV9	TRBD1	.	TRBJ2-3	CASSVGRGLSTDTQYF	TGTGCCAGCAGCGTAGGTAGGGGGCTTAGCACAGATACGCAGTATTTT
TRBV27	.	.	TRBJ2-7	CASSVRGRQTYEQYF	TGTGCCAGCAGTGTAAGGGGAAGACAGACCTACGAGCAGTACTTC
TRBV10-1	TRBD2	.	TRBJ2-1	CASSESGGSGEQFF	TGCGCCAGCAGTGAGTCGGGGGGGTCGGGGGAGCAGTTCTTC
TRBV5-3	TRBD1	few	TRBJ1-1	CARLTGLNTEAFF	TGTGCCAGACTGACAGGGTTGAACACTGAAGCTTTCTTT
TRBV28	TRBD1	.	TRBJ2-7	CASSLTAGQGSSYEQYF	TGTGCCAGCAGCTTAACGGCGGGACAGGGGAGCTCCTACGAGCAGTACTTC